A single sample is the source of the 17 T cell receptor beta chains below, sequenced in a study of blood T cells in healthy people across ages. Primers used in a second PCR of roughly 6 to 11 cycles were a sample-barcoded 5' primer and a J-beta primer mix. TCRdb independently ran MiXCR on the 5' RACE reads; one entry per CDR3 protein. The sample consists of about 640,000 distinct CDR3 sequences, roughly 58% of them appearing once. Specimen: blood. The receptors originated from a man between 60 and 75 years old in good health.

The chain carries TRBV20-1 and TRBJ2-5; the match to TRBD2 covers 10 bases. The CDR3 runs to 16 residues. J was trimmed by 3 bases and V by 4 bases; bases with no gene match: 11. Germline CDR1 and CDR2: DFQATT and SNEGSKA (reference sequence). As DNA, the CDR3 is TGCAGTGCTACCTTTGGGGCTAGCGGGGGAAAAGAGACCCAGTACTTC. This translates into CSATFGASGGKETQYF.

The rearrangement uses TRBV6-4 and TRBJ2-1; no clear D gene. Trimming left V 5 bases short and J 9 bases short, with 14 bases between. CDR1 is MRHNA and CDR2 is SNTAGT in the germline V gene. The CDR3 covers 13 residues. The CDR3 reads CASSQTRAAEQFF. As DNA, the CDR3 is TGTGCCAGCAGTCAAACTCGAGCCGCTGAGCAGTTCTTC.

The chain combines TRBV10-1 with TRBJ2-5; weak D call: TRBD1 (6 bases). Germline V gives CDR1 WNHNN, CDR2 SYGVQD (reference sequence). The CDR3 runs 13 residues. The ends were cut back, 9 bases at V and 5 bases at J, with 16 bases in the middle. CDR3 sequence: CARLQGPRETQYF. In DNA, the CDR3 is TGCGCCAGACTCCAGGGGCCACGGGAGACCCAGTACTTC.

This clonotype appeared a few times. The chain has TRBV11-2 and TRBJ2-5, with unresolved D. Trimming shortened V by 6 bases and J by 4 bases, and 9 bases separated the two germline ends. CDR3 length equals 12 residues. Germline V gene lookup returns CDR1 SGHAT and CDR2 FQNNGV. The CDR3 here is CASRAVGETQYF. The CDR3 DNA reads as TGTGCCAGCAGGGCGGTAGGAGAGACCCAGTACTTC.

The rearrangement joins TRBV29-1 to TRBJ1-1; tentatively, D is TRBD1 (6 bases). V gave up 6 bases and J gave up 1 base, with 12 bases separating them. CDR3 length equals 13 residues. Germline V gives CDR1 SQVTM, CDR2 ANQGSEA. CDR3 amino acids: CSVMGAANTEAFF. The CDR3 region has the DNA TGCAGCGTAATGGGGGCGGCGAACACTGAAGCTTTCTTT.

The chain carries TRBV28 and TRBJ2-5; D remains unclear. The CDR3 consists of 13 residues. Germline CDR1 MDHEN, CDR2 SYDVKM. Trimming took 5 bases from V and 11 from J, leaving 18 bases between them. The CDR3 DNA sequence: TGTGCCAGCAGTGGGCGGCCCTCGGTTGAGCAGTACTTC. It translates to CASSGRPSVEQYF.

V is TRBV14 and J is TRBJ2-7; a possible D gene is TRBD2 (5 bases). This CDR3 has 13 amino acids. V was trimmed by 3 bases and J by 7 bases, leaving 13 bases between them. Per germline, CDR1 SGHDN and CDR2 FVKESK. DNA of the CDR3: TGTGCCAGCAGCCAGCTAGCTTACAATGAGCAGTACTTC. Its protein product is CASSQLAYNEQYF.

The CDR3 region is CASSRQGADNIQYF. CDR3 DNA: TGTGCCAGCAGTAGACAGGGGGCAGACAACATTCAGTACTTC. The gene calls are TRBV12-3 or TRBV12-4 and TRBJ2-7; 10 bases line up with TRBD1. TRBJ2-4 matches the DNA end more closely, so the J call is doubtful. The CDR3 has 14 residues.

This clonotype was seen a handful of times. The chain joins TRBV5-1 to TRBJ2-3, with 9 bases matching TRBD2. This CDR3 is built from 15 residues. CDR1 SGHRS and CDR2 YFSETQ come from the germline V gene. V dropped 1 base and J dropped 5; count of bases not matched to a gene: 5. CDR3 sequence (DNA): TGCGCCAGCAGCTTGCAAAGCGGGGGGATAGATACGCAGTATTTT. This encodes CASSLQSGGIDTQYF. Combining the CDR3 with reference TRBV5-1 and TRBJ2-3 gives the whole variable domain KAGVTQTPRYLIKTRGQQVTLSCSPISGHRSVSWYQQTPGQGLQFLFEYFSETQRNKGNFPGRFSGRQFSNSRSEMNVSTLELGDSALYLCASSLQSGGIDTQYFGPGTRLTVL.

This clonotype was detected a few times. The rearrangement uses TRBV20-1 and TRBJ1-2; tentatively, D is TRBD1 (5 bases). Trimming took off 7 bases at V and 6 bases at J, with 18 bases between the two ends. The germline V gene encodes CDR1 DFQATT and CDR2 SNEGSKA (reference sequence). This CDR3 is built from 13 residues. CDR3 amino acids: CSVTRGGEDGYTF. As DNA, the CDR3 is TGCAGTGTCACTAGGGGAGGGGAAGATGGCTACACCTTC.

The chain employs TRBV12-3 or TRBV12-4 and TRBJ2-5; the match to TRBD2 covers 8 bases. This CDR3 has 15 amino acids. The V segment lost 2 bases and the J segment 6 bases; nucleotides outside the gene matches: 8. In DNA, the CDR3 is TGTGCCAGCAGTTTACCAAGCGGGGGTAGGAAGACCCAGTACTTC. Translated: CASSLPSGGRKTQYF.

This clonotype occurred a few times. In DNA form, the CDR3 reads TGCGCCAGCAGCAACCCTTTGGGGCAGGGTCCCTACAATGAGCAGTTCTTC. This gives the protein CASSNPLGQGPYNEQFF. The rearrangement joins TRBV5-1 to TRBJ2-1; D might be TRBD1 (5 bases). CDR3 size: 17 residues. In germline, CDR1 is SGHRS, CDR2 YFSETQ. The V and J ends lost 4 bases and 2 bases respectively, with 19 bases between them.

The chain recombines TRBV28 with TRBJ1-2; 8 nucleotides align to TRBD1. The CDR3 consists of 13 residues. Trimming took 6 bases from V and 7 from J; bases not matched to a gene: 7. CDR1 MDHEN and CDR2 SYDVKM come from the germline V gene. The CDR3 loop reads CASRATGEGGYTF. The CDR3 DNA reads as TGTGCCAGCAGAGCGACAGGGGAGGGTGGCTACACCTTC.

The genes are TRBV6-1 and TRBJ1-1; 7 bases match TRBD1. Germline CDR1 MNHNS, CDR2 SASEGT. J gave up 0 bases and V 4 bases, and 5 bases lay outside the gene matches. The CDR3 loop spans 15 amino acids. CDR3 sequence (DNA): TGTGCCAGCAGTGGTCGGGACAGTTTGAACACTGAAGCTTTCTTT. Amino acid sequence: CASSGRDSLNTEAFF.

This clonotype was seen a handful of times. The chain joins TRBV12-3 or TRBV12-4 to TRBJ1-2; D is perhaps TRBD1 (6 bases). This CDR3 has 12 residues. The V gene lost 6 bases and the J gene lost 3 bases, with 8 bases spanning the gap. CDR3 residues: CASRRQDYGYTF. The CDR3 DNA reads as TGTGCCAGCAGGCGACAGGACTATGGCTACACCTTC.

In its sample, this clonotype was seen a few times. J is TRBJ2-1 and V is TRBV21-1. TRBV21-1 is recorded as a pseudogene. CDR3 length: 11 residues. The CDR3: CASSNSNEQFF. In nucleotides, the CDR3 is TGTGCCAGCAGCAATAGCAATGAGCAGTTCTTC.

The chain joins TRBV20-1 to TRBJ2-3; no reliable D call. In germline, CDR1 is DFQATT, CDR2 SNEGSKA (reference sequence). This CDR3 spans 13 amino acids. V gave up 3 bases and J gave up 2 bases, with 9 bases separating them. CDR3 coding DNA: TGCAGTGCTAGGGACGGATACACAGATACGCAGTATTTT. This sequence encodes CSARDGYTDTQYF.